One T cell receptor beta chain is described in this entry. Data came from immunoSEQ multiplex PCR; TCRdb stores just in-frame clones and leaves some out. The table lists tens of thousands of clones, 88% of them singletons. Germline lookup yields CDR1 LNHDA and CDR2 SQIVND (reference sequence). Trimming removed 9 bases from V and 0 bases from J, with 7 bases in between. The CDR3 totals 12 residues. The data are from a study of blood T cell repertoires in COVID-19. Study information: Acute-phase and convalescent COVID-19 samples originated in the United States, Italy and Spain.

The specimen sequenced was peripheral blood. The chain carries TRBV19 and TRBJ2-3, with a possible D match to TRBD2 (5 bases). This TCR was sampled from a human donor in a cohort sampled during active COVID-19. CDR3 protein: CASGESTDTQYF. The CDR3, as DNA: TGTGCCAGCGGGGAGAGCACAGATACGCAGTATTTT.